This T cell receptor beta chain originates from a study of Ad26.COV2.S vaccination and SARS-CoV-2 variants. As for treatment: around 19 received Ad26.COV2.S at low or high dose, single or two shots; 5 received placebo; per-sample allocation not given. It was on day 63 after the first vaccine or placebo injection that samples were taken. Germline assignment: CDR1 SGHNT and CDR2 YYREEE (reference sequence). V was cut by 4 bases and J by 9 bases, with 13 bases left in between. CDR3 size: 13 residues. Method: immunoSEQ multiplex PCR; TCRdb's copy keeps in-frame clones and lacks some. The sample has just over 350,000 clones, 80% to 90% seen once.

The specimen comprised peripheral blood, sampled in a trial of Ad26.COV2.S vaccine versus placebo. The V and J genes are TRBV5-4 and TRBJ2-2; D possibly corresponds to TRBD2 (6 bases). The TCR originated in a person between 18 and 60 years old who received the Ad26.COV2.S COVID-19 vaccine or a placebo. The CDR3 DNA follows: TGTGCCAGCAGCCTGGGAGGACGTCGGGAGCTGTTTTTT. Residues: CASSLGGRRELFF.